The 9 T cell receptor beta chains in this list originate from one sample, sequenced in a study of T cell responses to AZD1222 COVID-19 vaccine. Some clones are missing from TCRdb's copy, which holds only in-frame ones; the method was immunoSEQ multiplex PCR. There are 90,000 or so clones in the sample; around 86% occur only once, and approximately 8% lies in the top ten. Sequenced material: peripheral blood, taken on day 0 of AZD1222 vaccination. Receptors originate from an adult in good health.

In this sample, this clone turned up once. The rearrangement links TRBV28 to TRBJ2-1; D is possibly TRBD2 (5 bases). The CDR3 totals 18 residues. Germline V gene data show CDR1 as MDHEN and CDR2 as SYDVKM. Trimming removed 5 bases from V and 2 bases from J, with 22 bases in between. The CDR3 nucleotides are TGTGCCAGCAGTAATGAAGAGGGAAAGGTTGTCACCTACAATGAGCAGTTCTTC. Residues: CASSNEEGKVVTYNEQFF.

This chain links TRBV11-2 with TRBJ2-2, with D unclear. V lost 1 base and J lost 7, with 7 bases in between. CDR1 is SGHAT, CDR2 FQNNGV, per germline. The CDR3 loop spans 13 amino acids. The CDR3 loop is CASSLAGRGELFF. CDR3 bases: TGTGCCAGCAGCTTAGCTGGTCGCGGGGAGCTGTTTTTT.

The V call is TRBV9, the J call TRBJ1-6; D is uncertain. The CDR3 is 16 residues long. The germline CDR1 and CDR2 sequences are SGDLS and YYNGEE. The V end was cut by 0 bases, the J end by 9 bases, with 16 bases between. The CDR3 DNA reads as TGTGCCAGCAGCGTAGAGTCGGACGTATCGGGTTCACCCCTCCACTTT. Its translation is CASSVESDVSGSPLHF.

The rearrangement joins TRBV7-9 to TRBJ1-5; D perhaps matches TRBD1 (5 bases). Per germline, CDR1 SEHNR and CDR2 FQNEAQ (reference sequence). CDR3 length equals 18 residues. Trimming pared 1 base from V and 0 bases from J, leaving 16 bases between. CDR3 nucleotides: TGTGCCAGCAGCTTAGTAGGGACGTCCCTCGATAGCAATCAGCCCCAGCATTTT. It is translated as CASSLVGTSLDSNQPQHF.

This clone was observed a few times. This chain connects TRBV6-4 to TRBJ2-6, with a possible D match to TRBD2 (6 bases). Germline V gene lookup returns CDR1 MRHNA and CDR2 SNTAGT. The CDR3 totals 17 residues. V lost 0 bases to trimming and J lost 0 bases, with 9 bases between them. CDR3 region: CASSDSEGPSGANVLTF. The CDR3 DNA follows: TGTGCCAGCAGTGACTCGGAGGGGCCCTCTGGGGCCAACGTCCTGACTTTC.

CDR3 nucleotide sequence: TGCGCCAGCAGTGAGTTAAAGGCGGACAGCCCCACCGGGGAGCTGTTTTTT. It codes for CASSELKADSPTGELFF. V and J are TRBV10-1 and TRBJ2-2; D may be TRBD1 (6 bases). V was pared by 1 base and J by 4 bases, with 16 bases between. This CDR3 is 17 amino acids long. The germline V gene encodes CDR1 WNHNN and CDR2 SYGVQD (reference sequence).

The chain joins TRBV19 to TRBJ2-2, with D perhaps TRBD2 (6 bases). This CDR3 region has 16 residues. Trimming removed 4 bases from V and 7 bases from J, with 19 bases in between. Germline CDR1 reads LNHDA; CDR2 reads SQIVND (reference sequence). CDR3 bases: TGTGCCAGTAGTAGGAGGGGACTCCCTCAAGGCGGGGAGCTGTTTTTT. Its translation: CASSRRGLPQGGELFF. The full variable domain, in which reference TRBV19 and TRBJ2-2 provide the parts outside the CDR3, is DGGITQSPKYLFRKEGQNVTLSCEQNLNHDAMYWYRQDPGQGLRLIYYSQIVNDFQKGDIAEGYSVSREKKESFPLTVTSAQKNPTAFYLCASSRRGLPQGGELFFGEGSRLTVL.

This clone was seen once. The chain employs TRBV5-6 and TRBJ2-3, with no clear D. V lost 1 base to trimming and J lost 0 bases, with 6 bases between them. Germline V gene lookup returns CDR1 SGHDT and CDR2 YYEEEE. The CDR3 totals 14 residues. CDR3 coding DNA: TGTGCCAGCAGCTTGCGTTGGAGCACAGATACGCAGTATTTT. Its translation is CASSLRWSTDTQYF.

V and J are TRBV5-1 and TRBJ2-1, with TRBD2 identical over 12 bases. The length of the CDR3 is 16 residues. Germline CDR1 reads SGHRS; CDR2 reads YFSETQ. With V trimmed by 0 bases and J by 6 bases, 4 bases remained unmatched. CDR3 nucleotides: TGCGCCAGCAGCTTGGGACTAGCGGGAGCAGGCAATGAGCAGTTCTTC. Translation gives CASSLGLAGAGNEQFF.